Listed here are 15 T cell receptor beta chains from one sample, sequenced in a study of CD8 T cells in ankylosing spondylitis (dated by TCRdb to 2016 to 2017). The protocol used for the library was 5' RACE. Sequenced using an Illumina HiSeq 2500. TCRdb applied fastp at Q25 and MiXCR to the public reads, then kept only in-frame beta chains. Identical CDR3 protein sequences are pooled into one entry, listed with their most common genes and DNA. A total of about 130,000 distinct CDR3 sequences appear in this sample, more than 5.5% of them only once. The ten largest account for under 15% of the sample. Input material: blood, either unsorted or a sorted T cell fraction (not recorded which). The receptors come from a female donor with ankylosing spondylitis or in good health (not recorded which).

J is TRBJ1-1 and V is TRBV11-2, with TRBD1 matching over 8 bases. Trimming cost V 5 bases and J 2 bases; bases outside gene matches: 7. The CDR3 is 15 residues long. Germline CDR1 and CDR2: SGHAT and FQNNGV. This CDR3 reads CASSPNTGGNTEAFF. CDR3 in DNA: TGTGCCAGCAGCCCCAACACAGGGGGAAACACTGAAGCTTTCTTT.

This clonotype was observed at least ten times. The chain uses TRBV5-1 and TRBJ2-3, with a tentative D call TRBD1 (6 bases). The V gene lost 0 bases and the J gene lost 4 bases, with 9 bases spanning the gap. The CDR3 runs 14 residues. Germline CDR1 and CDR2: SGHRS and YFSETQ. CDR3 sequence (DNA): TGCGCCAGCAGCTTGGCAGGGGTGGCAGATACGCAGTATTTT. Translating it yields CASSLAGVADTQYF.

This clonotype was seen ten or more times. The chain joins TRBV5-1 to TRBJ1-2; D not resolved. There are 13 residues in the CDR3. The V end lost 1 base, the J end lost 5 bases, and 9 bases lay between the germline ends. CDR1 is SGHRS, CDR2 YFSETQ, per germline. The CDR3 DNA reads TGCGCCAGCAGCTTGTCTGAGGGATATGGCTACACCTTC. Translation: CASSLSEGYGYTF.

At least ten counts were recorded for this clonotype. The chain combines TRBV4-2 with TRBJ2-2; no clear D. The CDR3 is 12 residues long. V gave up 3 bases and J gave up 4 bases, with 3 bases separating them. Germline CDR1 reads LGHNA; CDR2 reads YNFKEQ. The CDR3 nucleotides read TGTGCCAGCAGCCAGGCCACCGGGGAGCTGTTTTTT. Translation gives CASSQATGELFF.

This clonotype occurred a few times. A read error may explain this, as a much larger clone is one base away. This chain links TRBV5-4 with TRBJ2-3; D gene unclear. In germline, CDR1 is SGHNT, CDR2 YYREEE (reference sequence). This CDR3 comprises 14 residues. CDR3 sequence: CASSSKTSTYTQYF. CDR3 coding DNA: TGTGCCAGCAGCTCGAAGACTTCCACATATACGCAGTATTTT.

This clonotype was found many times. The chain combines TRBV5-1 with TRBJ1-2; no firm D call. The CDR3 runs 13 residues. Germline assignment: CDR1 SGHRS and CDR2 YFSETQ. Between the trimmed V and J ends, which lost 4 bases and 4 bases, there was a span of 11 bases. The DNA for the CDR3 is TGCGCCAGCAGCCACCCCCAGTTCTATGGCTACACCTTC. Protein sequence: CASSHPQFYGYTF.

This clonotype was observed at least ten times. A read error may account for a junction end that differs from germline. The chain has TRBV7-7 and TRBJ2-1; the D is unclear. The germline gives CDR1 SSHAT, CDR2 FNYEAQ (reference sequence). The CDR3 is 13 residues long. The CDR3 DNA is TGTGCTAGCAGCTTGGGCCACTCCAATGAGCAGTTCTTC. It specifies CASSLGHSNEQFF.

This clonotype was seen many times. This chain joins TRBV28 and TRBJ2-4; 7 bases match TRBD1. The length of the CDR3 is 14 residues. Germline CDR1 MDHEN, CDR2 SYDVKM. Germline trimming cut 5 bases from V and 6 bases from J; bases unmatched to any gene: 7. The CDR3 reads CASSPTGNRNIQYF. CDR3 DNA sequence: TGTGCCAGCAGTCCGACAGGGAATAGAAACATTCAGTACTTC.

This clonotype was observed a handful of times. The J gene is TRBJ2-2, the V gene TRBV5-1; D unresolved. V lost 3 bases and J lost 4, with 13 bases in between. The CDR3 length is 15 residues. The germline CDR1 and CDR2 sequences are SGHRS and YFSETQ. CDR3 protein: CASSSGGTATGELFF. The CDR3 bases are TGCGCCAGCAGCTCGGGCGGAACAGCCACCGGGGAGCTGTTTTTT.

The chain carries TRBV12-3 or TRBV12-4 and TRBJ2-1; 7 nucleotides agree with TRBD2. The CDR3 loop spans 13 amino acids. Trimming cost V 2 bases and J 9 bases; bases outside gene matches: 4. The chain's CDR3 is CASSLIPGGEQFF. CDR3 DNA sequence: TGTGCCAGCAGTTTAATCCCGGGAGGTGAGCAGTTCTTC.

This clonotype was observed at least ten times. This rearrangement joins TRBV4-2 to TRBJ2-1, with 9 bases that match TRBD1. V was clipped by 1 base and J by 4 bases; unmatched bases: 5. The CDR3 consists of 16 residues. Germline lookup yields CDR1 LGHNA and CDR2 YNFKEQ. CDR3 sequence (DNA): TGTGCCAGCAGCCAAGCCGGGACAGGGAGTTACAATGAGCAGTTCTTC. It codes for CASSQAGTGSYNEQFF.

CDR3 loop: CAWSKTGNTEAFF. In DNA, the CDR3 is TGTGCCTGGAGCAAAACAGGGAACACTGAAGCTTTCTTT. This rearrangement joins TRBV30 to TRBJ1-1; maybe TRBD1 (5 bases). This CDR3 is built from 13 residues. Deletions cut 3 bases from V and 1 base from J, with 9 bases between. Looked up from germline, CDR1 is GTSNPN and CDR2 is SVGIG (reference sequence). The full variable domain, completed using reference TRBV30 and TRBJ1-1, is SQTIHQWPATLVQPVGSPLSLECTVEGTSNPNLYWYRQAAGRGLQLLFYSVGIGQISSEVPQNLSASRPQDRQFILSSKKLLLSDSGFYLCAWSKTGNTEAFFGQGTRLTVV.

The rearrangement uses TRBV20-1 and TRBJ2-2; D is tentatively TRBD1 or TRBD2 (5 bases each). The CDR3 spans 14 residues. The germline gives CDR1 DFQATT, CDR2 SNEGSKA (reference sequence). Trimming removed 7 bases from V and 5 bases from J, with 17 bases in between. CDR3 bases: TGCAGTGTTCGACGAGGGGCGAGGACCGGGGAGCTGTTTTTT. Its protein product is CSVRRGARTGELFF.

The CDR3, as DNA: TGTGCCTGGAGCGTGCAGGGGGCTGGTGGCTACACCTTC. This sequence encodes CAWSVQGAGGYTF. The chain carries TRBV30 and TRBJ1-2; 8 positions agree with TRBD1. Losses at the gene ends were 3 bases for V and 7 bases for J; bases not matched to a gene: 7. The CDR3 loop spans 13 amino acids. Germline V gene data show CDR1 as GTSNPN and CDR2 as SVGIG (reference sequence). Looking up the rest from reference TRBV30 and TRBJ1-2 gives the full variable domain: SQTIHQWPATLVQPVGSPLSLECTVEGTSNPNLYWYRQAAGRGLQLLFYSVGIGQISSEVPQNLSASRPQDRQFILSSKKLLLSDSGFYLCAWSVQGAGGYTFGSGTRLTVV.

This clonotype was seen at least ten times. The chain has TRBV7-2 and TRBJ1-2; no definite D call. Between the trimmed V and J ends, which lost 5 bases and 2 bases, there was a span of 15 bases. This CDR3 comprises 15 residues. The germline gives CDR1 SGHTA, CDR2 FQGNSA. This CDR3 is CASSLAQYRNYGYTF. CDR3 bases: TGTGCCAGCAGCCTCGCGCAGTATAGGAACTATGGCTACACCTTC.